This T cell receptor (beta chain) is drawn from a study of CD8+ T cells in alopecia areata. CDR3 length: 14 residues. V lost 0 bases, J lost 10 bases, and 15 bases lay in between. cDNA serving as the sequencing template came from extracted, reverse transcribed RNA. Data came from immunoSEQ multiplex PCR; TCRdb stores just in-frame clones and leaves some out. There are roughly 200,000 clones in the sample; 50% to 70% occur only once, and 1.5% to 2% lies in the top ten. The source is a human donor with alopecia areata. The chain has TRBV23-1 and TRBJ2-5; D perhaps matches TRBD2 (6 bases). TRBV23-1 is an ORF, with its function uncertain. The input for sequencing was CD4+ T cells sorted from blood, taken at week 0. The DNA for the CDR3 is TGCGCCAGCAGTCAATCGCGAGAGCGGGCAAGCCAGTACTTC. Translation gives CASSQSRERASQYF.